This TCR beta chain was profiled in a study of T cell responses to AZD1222 COVID-19 vaccine. The CDR3 runs 17 residues. Germline lookup yields CDR1 PRHDT and CDR2 FYEKMQ (reference sequence). Trimming stripped 5 bases from V and 4 bases from J, with 23 bases between. Generated by immunoSEQ multiplex PCR, the TCRdb table keeps only in-frame clones and is missing some. This sample has 150,000 to 200,000 clones, with 90% to 95% found just once. The clonotype comes from an adult who received the AZD1222 COVID-19 vaccine. This specimen was peripheral blood, taken 28 days after the second AZD1222 dose. The chain uses TRBV13 and TRBJ1-2, with D perhaps matching TRBD1 (5 bases). The CDR3: CASSTTMGGEGGYGYTF. CDR3 coding DNA: TGTGCCAGCAGCACCACTATGGGGGGGGAGGGCGGCTATGGCTACACCTTC.